A selection of T cell receptor beta chains follows, all from one sample in a study of blood T cell repertoires in COVID-19. Produced via immunoSEQ multiplex PCR; TCRdb's table is partial and in-frame only. This table holds about 210,000 clones, about 81% found once. The material sequenced was peripheral blood. The receptors come from a woman aged 55-70 years with COVID-19, enrolled during active disease. The CDR3 runs from the conserved cysteine through the conserved F or W. The D gene is left open where the match is weak. Size is omitted from some rows. Given values are once, few, many or a class for expanded clones.

d_gene,v_gene,abundance,j_gene,CDR3aa,CDR3nt
-,TRBV5-6,-,TRBJ2-3,CASSFRGPGDRPEYF,TGTGCCAGCAGCTTTCGGGGACCAGGGGACCGTCCTGAGTATTTT
TRBD1,TRBV4-2,-,TRBJ1-1,CASSQEQGFTEAFF,TGTGCCAGCAGCCAAGAACAGGGGTTCACTGAAGCTTTCTTT
TRBD2,TRBV2,-,TRBJ2-7,CASSEALLGGTSYEQYF,TGTGCCAGCAGTGAAGCGCTCCTGGGAGGGACGTCCTACGAGCAGTACTTC
-,TRBV9,-,TRBJ1-4,CASSVGSAGPNEKLFF,TGTGCCAGCAGCGTAGGTTCCGCGGGCCCTAATGAAAAACTGTTTTTT
-,TRBV6-5,-,TRBJ2-3,CASSYLGGRADTQYF,TGTGCCAGCAGTTACCTGGGGGGGCGGGCAGATACGCAGTATTTT
TRBD1,TRBV4-2,few,TRBJ1-4,CASSHREGQGTEKLFF,TGTGCCAGCAGCCATCGGGAGGGACAGGGCACTGAAAAACTGTTTTTT
-,TRBV5-5,-,TRBJ1-4,CASDLGLRTVVNEKLFF,TGTGCCAGCGACTTGGGGTTAAGGACTGTCGTTAATGAAAAACTGTTTTTT
-,TRBV6-5,few,TRBJ1-1,CASSYVRDTGDTEAFF,TGTGCCAGCAGTTACGTCCGGGACACGGGTGACACTGAAGCTTTCTTT
TRBD1,TRBV18,-,TRBJ1-1,CASSPMLAGGLGTEAFF,TGTGCCAGCTCACCGATGTTGGCAGGGGGTCTGGGGACTGAAGCTTTCTTT
-,TRBV28,-,TRBJ1-1,CASSFTVGEAFF,TGTGCCAGCAGCTTCACAGTCGGTGAAGCTTTCTTT
TRBD1,TRBV6-4,once,TRBJ2-3,CASRALPGQGIPDTQYF,TGTGCCAGCCGGGCCCTCCCGGGACAGGGGATTCCAGATACGCAGTATTTT
TRBD1,TRBV29-1,once,TRBJ2-7,CSVEQGAGVNEQYF,TGCAGCGTTGAGCAGGGGGCCGGTGTGAACGAGCAGTACTTC
TRBD2,TRBV7-3,-,TRBJ2-7,CASSLTPGGEQYF,TGTGCCAGCAGCTTAACTCCGGGGGGTGAGCAGTACTTC
-,TRBV6-5,many,TRBJ1-5,CASRGSLNQPQHF,TGTGCCAGCAGGGGCAGTCTCAATCAGCCCCAGCATTTT
-,TRBV2,-,TRBJ1-1,CASSVTGMNTEAFF,TGTGCCAGCAGTGTAACGGGAATGAACACTGAAGCTTTCTTT
TRBD1,TRBV6-5,-,TRBJ2-1,CASSYSQDRHEQFF,TGTGCCAGCAGTTACTCGCAGGACAGGCATGAGCAGTTCTTC
TRBD2,TRBV28,few,TRBJ2-5,CATSSWGLAGAETQYF,TGTGCCACCTCAAGCTGGGGACTAGCGGGAGCAGAGACCCAGTACTTC
-,TRBV7-3,-,TRBJ2-6,CASSSHRVGGANVLTF,TGTGCCAGCAGCTCCCACAGGGTGGGTGGTGCCAACGTCCTGACTTTC
TRBD2,TRBV11-2,-,TRBJ2-5,CASSLIGRPRGTQYF,TGTGCCAGCAGCTTAATCGGGAGGCCCCGGGGGACCCAGTACTTC
-,TRBV4-1,-,TRBJ2-7,CASSQGRGSYEQYF,TGCGCCAGCAGCCAAGGAAGGGGATCCTACGAGCAGTACTTC
TRBD1,TRBV29-1,-,TRBJ1-2,CSVVDRGFGYTF,TGCAGCGTTGTGGACAGGGGATTTGGCTACACCTTC
-,TRBV12-3/TRBV12-4,-,TRBJ2-5,CASSVGETQYF,TGTGCCAGCAGCGTCGGGGAGACCCAGTACTTC
-,TRBV28,-,TRBJ1-3,CASSLSMTGNTIYF,TGTGCCAGCAGCCTGAGTATGACTGGAAACACCATATATTTT
TRBD1,TRBV7-3,-,TRBJ1-3,CASSVTGGNSGNTIYF,TGTGCCAGCAGCGTGACAGGGGGTAACTCTGGAAACACCATATATTTT
TRBD1,TRBV27,-,TRBJ1-1,CASSLKRGQGYTEAFF,TGTGCCAGCAGTTTAAAAAGGGGGCAGGGGTACACTGAAGCTTTCTTT
-,TRBV30,-,TRBJ2-2,CAWSVLQLNTGELFF,TGTGCCTGGAGTGTGTTACAGCTGAACACCGGGGAGCTGTTTTTT
TRBD1,TRBV5-1,-,TRBJ1-1,CASSPSRDRVQAFF,TGCGCCAGCAGCCCGTCCCGGGACAGGGTGCAAGCTTTCTTT
TRBD1,TRBV3-1/TRBV3-2,-,TRBJ1-2,CASSPGTGGFGGYTF,TGTGCCAGCAGCCCAGGGACAGGGGGCTTTGGTGGCTACACCTTC
-,TRBV5-4,-,TRBJ2-1,CASSLNWAEQFF,TGTGCCAGCAGCTTGAATTGGGCGGAGCAGTTCTTC
TRBD1,TRBV28,-,TRBJ1-2,CASSLRGQGHYGYTF,TGTGCCAGCAGTTTACGGGGACAGGGGCACTATGGCTACACCTTC
TRBD2,TRBV13,-,TRBJ2-3,CASSSLAGTDTQYF,TGTGCCAGCAGCTCACTAGCGGGCACAGATACGCAGTATTTT
TRBD1,TRBV6-6,-,TRBJ2-3,CACGTGTDTQYF,TGTGCCTGTGGGACAGGGACAGATACGCAGTATTTT
-,TRBV29-1,once,TRBJ1-1,CSVDLRGEAFF,TGCAGCGTTGACCTGAGGGGGGAAGCTTTCTTT
-,TRBV7-3,many,TRBJ2-1,CASSLEDRTTYNEQFF,TGTGCCAGCAGCTTAGAAGACAGGACCACCTACAATGAGCAGTTCTTC
-,TRBV2,-,TRBJ1-1,CATRLGRPTINTEAFF,TGTGCCACCAGGCTGGGCAGGCCGACGATTAACACTGAAGCTTTCTTT
TRBD2,TRBV7-2,-,TRBJ2-3,CASSSLSSGRWDTQYF,TGTGCCAGCAGCTCCTTGTCCAGCGGGAGATGGGATACGCAGTATTTT
-,TRBV14,-,TRBJ1-4,CASSLPGHLNEKLFF,TGTGCCAGCAGCCTGCCGGGACACTTAAATGAAAAACTGTTTTTT
-,TRBV2,once,TRBJ1-1,CASSGGGNTEAFF,TGTGCCAGCAGTGGGGGGGGGAACACTGAAGCTTTCTTT
-,TRBV7-2,few,TRBJ1-5,CASSLNRADQPQHF,TGTGCCAGCAGCTTAAACAGGGCGGATCAGCCCCAGCATTTT
TRBD1,TRBV5-1,-,TRBJ2-1,CASSLESGGNEQFF,TGCGCCAGCAGCTTGGAGTCAGGGGGCAATGAGCAGTTCTTC
TRBD2,TRBV27,-,TRBJ2-2,CASSLLAGANTGELFF,TGTGCCAGCAGTTTACTGGCGGGAGCGAACACCGGGGAGCTGTTTTTT
-,TRBV19,-,TRBJ2-1,CASSQISREQFF,TGTGCCAGTAGCCAAATCAGTCGTGAGCAGTTCTTC
-,TRBV7-9,-,TRBJ1-5,CASSFATTDQPQHF,TGTGCCAGCAGCTTCGCGACTACCGATCAGCCCCAGCATTTT
TRBD1,TRBV5-1,-,TRBJ1-6,CASSNPRQGNSPLHF,TGCGCCAGCAGCAACCCGAGACAGGGGAATTCACCCCTCCACTTT
TRBD1,TRBV19,-,TRBJ1-5,CASSMGQNQPQHF,TGTGCCAGTAGTATGGGACAGAATCAGCCCCAGCATTTT
-,TRBV5-4,-,TRBJ2-1,CASSLVDSWHEQFF,TGTGCCAGCAGCTTGGTGGATAGCTGGCATGAGCAGTTCTTC
TRBD2,TRBV7-6,-,TRBJ2-5,CASSPPTRTSAEETQYF,TGTGCCAGCAGCCCTCCCACCCGGACTAGCGCAGAAGAGACCCAGTACTTC
TRBD2,TRBV5-5,-,TRBJ2-6,CASSRGSSGANVLTF,TGTGCCAGCAGCCGCGGGAGCTCTGGGGCCAACGTCCTGACTTTC
TRBD2,TRBV6-5,-,TRBJ2-3,CASLRASGTTDTQYF,TGTGCCAGCCTCAGGGCTAGCGGGACCACAGATACGCAGTATTTT
TRBD1,TRBV11-2,-,TRBJ2-7,CASSERQGIREQYF,TGTGCCAGCAGCGAAAGACAGGGAATAAGGGAGCAGTACTTC
TRBD1,TRBV25-1,-,TRBJ1-6,CASSDPGQASPLHF,TGTGCCAGCAGTGACCCGGGACAGGCTTCACCCCTCCACTTT
TRBD1,TRBV5-1,-,TRBJ1-1,CASSRGQGARNTEAFF,TGCGCCAGCAGCAGGGGACAGGGGGCAAGAAACACTGAAGCTTTCTTT
-,TRBV6-1,few,TRBJ2-2,CASSSPGLHEELFF,TGTGCCAGCAGTTCGCCGGGACTCCATGAGGAGCTGTTTTTT
-,TRBV18,-,TRBJ2-1,CASSPPAGWRNEQFF,TGTGCCAGCTCACCACCGGCGGGGTGGCGAAATGAGCAGTTCTTC
TRBD2,TRBV2,-,TRBJ2-3,CASSGLAIDTQYF,TGTGCCAGCAGTGGACTAGCAATAGATACGCAGTATTTT
TRBD2,TRBV6-2/TRBV6-3,once,TRBJ2-5,CASSRLAVRETQYF,TGTGCCAGCAGTCGACTAGCGGTCCGGGAGACCCAGTACTTC
TRBD1,TRBV6-6,-,TRBJ1-1,CASSYTRQGANTEAFF,TGTGCCAGCAGTTACACCCGACAGGGGGCAAACACTGAAGCTTTCTTT
TRBD1,TRBV5-5,-,TRBJ2-7,CASSSKTGEAREQYF,TGTGCCAGCAGCTCAAAGACAGGGGAGGCCCGCGAGCAGTACTTC
TRBD2,TRBV11-3,few,TRBJ2-1,CASSLDLAGFGEQFF,TGTGCCAGCAGCTTAGACCTAGCGGGGTTCGGTGAGCAGTTCTTC
-,TRBV4-3,-,TRBJ1-2,CASSQDLGDGYTF,TGCGCCAGCAGCCAAGATCTCGGGGATGGCTACACCTTC